The 3 T cell receptor beta chains listed next were all sequenced from one sample in a study of CD8 T cell repertoires and HIV-1 epitope variants. These TCRs are of unknown antigen specificity. Data came from immunoSEQ multiplex PCR; TCRdb stores just in-frame clones and leaves some out. This table holds around 4,000 clones, 60% to 75% found once. Sequencing was performed on cultured CD8+ T cells derived from PBMCs. These receptors all stem from a male donor with HIV.

This sequence joins TRBV27 and TRBJ2-1, with D possibly being TRBD1 (6 bases). V was shortened by 2 bases and J by 0 bases, with 14 bases between the two germline ends. Germline CDR1 MNHEY, CDR2 SMNVEV (reference sequence). The CDR3 sequence is 17 residues long. The CDR3 DNA sequence: TGTGCCAGCAGTTTAAAACAGGGTGAGGGCTCCTACAATGAGCAGTTCTTC. This codes for CASSLKQGEGSYNEQFF.

This clone came up a few times. The chain recombines TRBV5-6 with TRBJ1-4; D may be TRBD1 (5 bases). The germline gives CDR1 SGHDT, CDR2 YYEEEE. The CDR3 runs to 12 residues. The germline V and J ends were trimmed by 0 bases and 10 bases, with 7 bases remaining between them. The chain's CDR3 is CASSLGGAKLFF. CDR3 DNA: TGTGCCAGCAGCTTGGGAGGGGCAAAACTGTTTTTT.

Comments on this clone: At one end the junction does not follow the germline gene, possibly because of a read error. The genes are TRBV7-9 and TRBJ1-4; D gene unclear. Germline V gives CDR1 SEHNR, CDR2 FQNEAQ (reference sequence). There are 14 residues in the CDR3. The CDR3 protein is CVSSLGGINEKLFF. The CDR3 nucleotides are TGTGTCAGCAGCTTAGGAGGAATTAATGAAAAACTGTTTTTT.